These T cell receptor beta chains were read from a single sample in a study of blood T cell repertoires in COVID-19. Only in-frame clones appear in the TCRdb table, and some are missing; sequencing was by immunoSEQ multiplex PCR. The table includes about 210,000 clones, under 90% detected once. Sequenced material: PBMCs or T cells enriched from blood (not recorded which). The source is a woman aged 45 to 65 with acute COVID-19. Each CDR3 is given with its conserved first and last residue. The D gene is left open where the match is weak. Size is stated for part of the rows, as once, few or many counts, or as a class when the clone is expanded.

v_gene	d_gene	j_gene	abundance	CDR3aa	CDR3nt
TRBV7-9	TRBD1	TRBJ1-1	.	CASSAPGQGNTEAFF	TGTGCCAGCAGCGCCCCCGGACAGGGGAACACTGAAGCTTTCTTT
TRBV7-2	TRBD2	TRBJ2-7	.	CASSLRSGGAFYEQYF	TGTGCCAGCAGCTTACGGAGCGGGGGGGCCTTCTACGAGCAGTACTTC
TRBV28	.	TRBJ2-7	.	CASDRVGGRYEQYF	TGTGCCAGCGATAGGGTAGGGGGACGTTACGAGCAGTACTTC
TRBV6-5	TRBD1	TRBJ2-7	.	CASSYSGQGASYEQYF	TGTGCCAGCAGTTACTCTGGGCAGGGGGCCTCCTACGAGCAGTACTTC
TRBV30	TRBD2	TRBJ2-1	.	CAWSRVYGTTTYNEQFF	TGTGCCTGGAGTCGGGTTTACGGGACTACGACCTACAATGAGCAGTTCTTC
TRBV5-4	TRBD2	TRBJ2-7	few	CASSLGGGAYHEQYF	TGTGCCAGCAGCTTGGGCGGGGGGGCCTACCACGAGCAGTACTTC
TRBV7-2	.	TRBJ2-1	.	CASRQTTVDNEQFF	TGTGCCAGCAGGCAAACGACAGTTGACAATGAGCAGTTCTTC
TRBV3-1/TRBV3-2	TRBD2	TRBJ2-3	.	CASSQDQGLAGNTDTQYF	TGTGCCAGCAGCCAAGACCAGGGACTAGCGGGGAACACAGATACGCAGTATTTT
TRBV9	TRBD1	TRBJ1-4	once	CASSATAGTGLEKLFF	TGTGCCAGCAGCGCTACGGCCGGGACAGGGCTTGAAAAACTGTTTTTT
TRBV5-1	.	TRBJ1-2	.	CAKRRPASSNYGYTF	TGCGCCAAGAGGCGGCCGGCATCCTCGAACTATGGCTACACCTTC
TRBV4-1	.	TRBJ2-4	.	CASSQDQGRNIQYF	TGCGCCAGCAGCCAAGATCAGGGAAGAAACATTCAGTACTTC
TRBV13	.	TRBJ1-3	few	CASSLRGGNTIYF	TGTGCCAGCAGCTTAAGAGGTGGAAACACCATATATTTT
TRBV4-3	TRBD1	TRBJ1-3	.	CASSLGQGAGNTIYF	TGCGCCAGCAGCCTGGGACAGGGGGCTGGAAACACCATATATTTT
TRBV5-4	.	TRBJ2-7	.	CASSPLMGANEQYF	TGTGCCAGCAGCCCCCTAATGGGGGCGAACGAGCAGTACTTC
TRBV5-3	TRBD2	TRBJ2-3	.	CARSPRGGVGTDTQYF	TGTGCCAGAAGCCCGAGGGGAGGGGTGGGCACAGATACGCAGTATTTT
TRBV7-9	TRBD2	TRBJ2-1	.	CASSFLPTSGHNEQFF	TGTGCCAGCAGCTTCTTACCGACTAGCGGCCACAATGAGCAGTTCTTC
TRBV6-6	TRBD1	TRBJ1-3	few	CASSAPGQGAGNTIYF	TGTGCCAGCAGTGCACCGGGACAGGGCGCCGGAAACACCATATATTTT
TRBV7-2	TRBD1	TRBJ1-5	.	CASSLGQNDQPQHF	TGTGCCAGCAGCTTGGGACAGAACGACCAGCCCCAGCATTTT
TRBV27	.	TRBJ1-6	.	CATGSYNSPLHF	TGTGCAACGGGCTCCTATAATTCACCCCTCCACTTT
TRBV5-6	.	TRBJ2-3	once	CASSRGDSSTDTQYF	TGTGCCAGCAGCCGCGGGGATTCGAGCACAGATACGCAGTATTTT
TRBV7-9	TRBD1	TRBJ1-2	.	CASSPPTGYGGGTF	TGTGCCAGCAGCCCACCGACAGGGTATGGCGGTGGGACCTTC
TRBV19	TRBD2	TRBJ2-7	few	CASSIGLAREQYF	TGTGCCAGTAGTATAGGACTAGCGCGGGAGCAGTACTTC
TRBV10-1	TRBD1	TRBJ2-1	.	CASRQRTGHCSYNEQFF	TGCGCCAGCAGACAAAGGACAGGCCACTGTTCCTACAATGAGCAGTTCTTC
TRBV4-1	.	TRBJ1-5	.	CASSQDGGGRQPQHF	TGCGCCAGCAGCCAAGATGGGGGGGGGCGGCAGCCCCAGCATTTT
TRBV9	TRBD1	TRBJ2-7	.	CASSPHTGGSYEQYF	TGTGCCAGCAGCCCGCACACAGGGGGCTCCTACGAGCAGTACTTC
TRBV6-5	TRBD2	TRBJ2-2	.	CASSSRLAGNTGELFF	TGTGCCAGCAGTTCAAGACTAGCGGGGAACACCGGGGAGCTGTTTTTT
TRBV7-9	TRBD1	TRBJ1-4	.	CASSFGGQGYEKLFF	TGTGCCAGCAGCTTCGGGGGACAGGGTTATGAAAAACTGTTTTTT
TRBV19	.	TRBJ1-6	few	CASNISRRNSPLHF	TGTGCCAGTAACATTAGCCGACGGAATTCACCCCTCCACTTT
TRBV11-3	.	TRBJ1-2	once	CASSLDQANFLKYGYTF	TGTGCCAGCAGCTTAGATCAGGCTAATTTCCTCAAGTATGGCTACACCTTC
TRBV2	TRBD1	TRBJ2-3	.	CASSTGTGVTDTQYF	TGTGCCAGCAGCACCGGGACAGGGGTAACAGATACGCAGTATTTT
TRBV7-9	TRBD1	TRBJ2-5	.	CASSRDSRETQYF	TGTGCCAGCAGCCGGGACAGTAGGGAGACCCAGTACTTC
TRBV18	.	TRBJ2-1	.	CASSRQVGEQFF	TGTGCCAGCTCACGACAGGTTGGCGAGCAGTTCTTC
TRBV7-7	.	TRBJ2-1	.	CASSPGLSSYNEQFF	TGTGCTAGCAGCCCAGGGTTGAGCTCCTACAATGAGCAGTTCTTC
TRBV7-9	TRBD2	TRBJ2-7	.	CASLGRAGGTYEQYF	TGTGCCAGCCTCGGGCGGGCGGGAGGTACCTACGAGCAGTACTTC
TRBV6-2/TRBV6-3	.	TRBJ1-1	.	CASSRDSNTEAFF	TGTGCCAGCAGTAGGGACTCTAACACTGAAGCTTTCTTT
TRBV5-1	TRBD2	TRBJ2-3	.	CASLPGAGVEDTQYF	TGCGCCAGCTTGCCCGGAGCGGGAGTTGAAGATACGCAGTATTTT